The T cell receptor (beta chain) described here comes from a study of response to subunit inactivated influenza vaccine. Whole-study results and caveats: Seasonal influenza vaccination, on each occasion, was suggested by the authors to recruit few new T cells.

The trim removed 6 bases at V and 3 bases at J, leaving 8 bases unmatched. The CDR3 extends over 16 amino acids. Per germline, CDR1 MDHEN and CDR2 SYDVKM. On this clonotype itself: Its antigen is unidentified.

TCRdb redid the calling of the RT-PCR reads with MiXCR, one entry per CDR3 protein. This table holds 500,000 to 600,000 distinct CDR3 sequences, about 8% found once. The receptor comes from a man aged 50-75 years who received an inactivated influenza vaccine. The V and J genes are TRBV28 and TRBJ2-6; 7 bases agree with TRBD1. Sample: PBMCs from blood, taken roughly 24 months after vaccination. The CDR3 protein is CASRIRDSGGANVLTF. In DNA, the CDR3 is TGTGCCAGCAGGATCCGGGACAGTGGTGGGGCCAACGTCCTGACTTTC. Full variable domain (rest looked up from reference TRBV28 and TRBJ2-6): DVKVTQSSRYLVKRTGEKVFLECVQDMDHENMFWYRQDPGLGLRLIYFSYDVKMKEKGDIPEGYSVSREKKERFSLILESASTNQTSMYLCASRIRDSGGANVLTFGAGSRLTVL.